One sample yielded the 28 T cell receptor beta chains listed below, sequenced in a study of T cell responses to AZD1222 COVID-19 vaccine. Profiling relied on immunoSEQ multiplex PCR, and the TCRdb table lists in-frame clones only, not all of them. The data contain about 110,000 clones, around 90% of them singletons. This specimen consisted of peripheral blood, obtained 28 days after the second AZD1222 dose. The receptors here all came from an adult who received the AZD1222 COVID-19 vaccine.

The chain carries TRBV7-8 and TRBJ2-7; D is ambiguous. CDR3 length: 12 residues. Trimming cost V 5 bases and J 6 bases, with 11 bases left between them. From germline, CDR1 is SGHVS and CDR2 FQNEAQ. CDR3 nucleotides: TGTGCCAGCAGCCAAGTGGTCGGCGAGCAGTACTTC. This sequence encodes CASSQVVGEQYF.

V is TRBV9 and J is TRBJ1-2; TRBD1 matches 10 bases. The V gene's germline CDR1 is SGDLS and CDR2 YYNGEE. The CDR3 spans 14 residues. Germline trimming cut 2 bases from V and 3 bases from J; bases unmatched to any gene: 1. CDR3 in DNA: TGTGCCAGCAGCGTGACAGGGGGCGACTATGGCTACACCTTC. Translated, it gives CASSVTGGDYGYTF. The complete variable domain, with remaining parts taken from reference TRBV9 and TRBJ1-2, reads DSGVTQTPKHLITATGQRVTLRCSPRSGDLSVYWYQQSLDQGLQFLIQYYNGEERAKGNILERFSAQQFPDLHSELNLSSLELGDSALYFCASSVTGGDYGYTFGSGTRLTVV.

The V gene is TRBV3-1 (or the pseudogene TRBV3-2), the J gene TRBJ1-6, with no clear D. Germline V gene data show CDR1 as LGHDT and CDR2 as YNNKEL (reference sequence). The CDR3 has 13 amino acids. Trimming removed 1 base from V and 10 bases from J, with 8 bases in between. The CDR3 sequence is CASSQGTLSPLHF. The CDR3 DNA follows: TGTGCCAGCAGCCAAGGAACCCTGTCACCCCTCCACTTT.

The V gene is TRBV3-1 (or the pseudogene TRBV3-2), the J gene TRBJ2-7; D call uncertain. The CDR3 extends over 14 amino acids. V lost 0 bases, J lost 0 bases, and 6 bases lay in between. Germline V gene data show CDR1 as LGHDT and CDR2 as YNNKEL (reference sequence). Here the CDR3 reads CASSQESVSYEQYF. The CDR3 DNA reads as TGTGCCAGCAGCCAAGAGTCGGTCTCCTACGAGCAGTACTTC.

The V gene is TRBV19, the J gene TRBJ2-7; D gene uncertain. Germline V lookup: CDR1 LNHDA, CDR2 SQIVND (reference sequence). This CDR3 is built from 12 residues. Trimming took off 3 bases at V and 6 bases at J, with 9 bases between the two ends. The DNA for the CDR3 is TGTGCCAGTAGTATCTTCGGCTTCGAGCAGTACTTC. Translating it yields CASSIFGFEQYF.

The chain links TRBV5-4 to TRBJ1-5; D uncertain. The length of the CDR3 is 12 residues. V lost 4 bases to trimming and J lost 9 bases, with 11 bases between them. Germline V gives CDR1 SGHNT, CDR2 YYREEE (reference sequence). CDR3 amino acids: CASSQTGGPQHF. CDR3 nucleotide sequence: TGTGCCAGCAGCCAAACTGGCGGGCCCCAGCATTTT.

The CDR3 protein is CASSTDAQGGGNYGYTF. The DNA of the CDR3 is TGTGCCAGCTCAACCGACGCCCAGGGAGGTGGGAACTATGGCTACACCTTC. The V and J genes are TRBV18 and TRBJ1-2; possibly TRBD1 for D (5 bases). Germline V gene data show CDR1 as KGHSH and CDR2 as LQKENI. The CDR3 is 17 residues long. Trimming took 5 bases from V and 2 from J, leaving 21 bases between them.

The rearrangement uses TRBV6-5 and TRBJ1-2; D perhaps matches TRBD1 (6 bases). Trimming removed 1 base at V and 6 bases at J, with 12 bases between. Looked up from germline, CDR1 is MNHEY and CDR2 is SVGAGI. CDR3 size: 14 residues. The CDR3 is CASSYLGPGDGYTF. The CDR3 DNA reads as TGTGCCAGCAGTTACTTGGGGCCAGGGGATGGCTACACCTTC.

The rearrangement joins TRBV4-1 to TRBJ1-6; D might be TRBD1 (5 bases). The CDR3 spans 15 residues. The V end lost 5 bases, the J end lost 9 bases, and 17 bases lay between the germline ends. The germline V gene encodes CDR1 MGHRA and CDR2 YSYEKL. CDR3 amino acids: CASSASGAQSSPLHF. CDR3 DNA: TGCGCCAGCAGCGCGTCCGGGGCCCAAAGTTCACCCCTCCACTTT.

The rearrangement uses TRBV4-1 and TRBJ1-2, with TRBD1 as a possible D gene (6 bases). Per germline, CDR1 MGHRA and CDR2 YSYEKL. Trimming took 0 bases from V and 4 from J, leaving 15 bases between them. The CDR3 contains 16 residues. CDR3 nucleotides: TGCGCCAGCAGCCAAGATGGAATCAGGGGCAGCTATGGCTACACCTTC. Protein product: CASSQDGIRGSYGYTF.

Comment on this clone: It is unclear where the CDR3 begins or ends on the DNA, so no DNA is shown, and the CDR3 is as TCRdb lists it. The rearrangement links TRBV10-1 to TRBJ1-2; TRBD1, the D gene given by the table, was not confirmed from the DNA. The CDR3 adds up to 14 amino acids, both ends counted. Germline CDR1 WNHNN, CDR2 SYGVQD (reference sequence). CDR3 residues: CATSIYVGQGAGTF.

The rearrangement uses TRBV7-6 and TRBJ1-1; TRBD1 might be the D (6 bases). V lost 5 bases, J lost 6 bases, and 28 bases lay in between. In germline, CDR1 is SGHVS, CDR2 FNYEAQ. The CDR3 length is 18 residues. For the CDR3, the DNA is TGTGCCAGCAGCCCTACCCCTGGAACAGGGAGGTCCCACGCTGAAGCTTTCTTT. Translation: CASSPTPGTGRSHAEAFF.

The chain recombines TRBV19 with TRBJ1-4; 8 bases are a match to TRBD1. Trimming took 4 bases from V and 3 from J; bases not matched to a gene: 7. Per the germline V gene, CDR1 is LNHDA and CDR2 is SQIVND (reference sequence). CDR3 length: 16 residues. The CDR3 DNA is TGTGCCAGTAGTAGGACAGGGATAAACGCTAATGAAAAACTGTTTTTT. It is translated as CASSRTGINANEKLFF.

The gene calls are TRBV19 and TRBJ1-5, with 12 positions matching TRBD1. There are 16 residues in the CDR3. The germline V gene has CDR1 LNHDA and CDR2 SQIVND (reference sequence). The J segment lost 3 bases and the V segment lost 3 bases, leaving 3 bases of the junction unmatched. CDR3 in DNA: TGTGCCAGTAGTATGGGACAGGGGGCACCCAATCAGCCCCAGCATTTT. Its translation is CASSMGQGAPNQPQHF. The full variable domain, rest sourced from reference TRBV19 and TRBJ1-5, is DGGITQSPKYLFRKEGQNVTLSCEQNLNHDAMYWYRQDPGQGLRLIYYSQIVNDFQKGDIAEGYSVSREKKESFPLTVTSAQKNPTAFYLCASSMGQGAPNQPQHFGDGTRLSIL.

The V and J genes are TRBV19 and TRBJ1-6; TRBD1 is a possible D gene (5 bases). Germline assignment: CDR1 LNHDA and CDR2 SQIVND (reference sequence). V was shortened by 4 bases and J by 7 bases, with 14 bases between the two germline ends. The CDR3 runs 15 residues. CDR3 residues: CASSSSAGPNSPLHF. In DNA form, the CDR3 reads TGTGCCAGTAGTAGCTCGGCAGGGCCAAATTCACCCCTCCACTTT.

The chain is built from TRBV2 and TRBJ1-5; D is unresolved. The V end lost 6 bases, the J end lost 8 bases, and 14 bases lay between the germline ends. Germline CDR1 is SNHLY and CDR2 is FYNNEI. There are 13 residues in the CDR3. CDR3 amino acids: CASRATIREPQHF. CDR3 in DNA: TGTGCCAGCAGGGCGACCATTAGGGAGCCCCAGCATTTT.

This rearrangement joins TRBV6-5 to TRBJ1-3; perhaps TRBD1 as D (5 bases). The V gene lost 2 bases and the J gene lost 0 bases, with 8 bases spanning the gap. CDR3 length: 15 residues. In germline, CDR1 is MNHEY, CDR2 SVGAGI. The CDR3, as DNA: TGTGCCAGCAGTTACCGACAGAGCTCTGGAAACACCATATATTTT. Translated, it gives CASSYRQSSGNTIYF.

Here the CDR3 DNA reads TGTGCCAGCAGTTTATCGATGGGACAGGGGGCTAACAATGAGCAGTTCTTC. It is translated as CASSLSMGQGANNEQFF. The rearrangement links TRBV27 to TRBJ2-1, with 12 nucleotides matching TRBD1. This CDR3 has 17 amino acids. Germline V gene sequence: CDR1 MNHEY, CDR2 SMNVEV (reference sequence). The V and J ends lost 0 bases and 5 bases, in that order; junction bases with no gene match: 5.

The chain recombines TRBV25-1 with TRBJ1-1; 7 bases are a match to TRBD1. The CDR3 is made up of 14 amino acids. With V trimmed by 6 bases and J by 1 base, 5 bases remained unmatched. Germline V lookup: CDR1 MGHDK, CDR2 SYGVNS. The chain's CDR3 is CASSGDRANTEAFF. Here the CDR3 DNA reads TGTGCCAGCAGCGGTGACAGGGCGAACACTGAAGCTTTCTTT. The full variable domain, in which reference TRBV25-1 and TRBJ1-1 provide the parts outside the CDR3, is EADIYQTPRYLVIGTGKKITLECSQTMGHDKMYWYQQDPGMELHLIHYSYGVNSTEKGDLSSESTVSRIRTEHFPLTLESARPSHTSQYLCASSGDRANTEAFFGQGTRLTVV.

In this sample, this clone turned up a few times. V gene TRBV28 combines with J gene TRBJ1-6; TRBD1 might be the D (6 bases). Germline values: CDR1 MDHEN, CDR2 SYDVKM. The CDR3 extends over 15 amino acids. V lost 2 bases and J 5 bases, leaving 10 bases between the germline ends. DNA for the CDR3: TGTGCCAGCAGTTTAGGGGACAACGATAATTCACCCCTCCACTTT. Residues: CASSLGDNDNSPLHF.

This clone has a handful of counts. This chain joins TRBV11-2 and TRBJ2-7; D is undetermined. With 0 bases removed from V and 6 bases from J, the gap between germline ends came to 6 bases. Per germline, CDR1 SGHAT and CDR2 FQNNGV. The CDR3 runs 12 residues. This chain's CDR3 is CASSLDGFEQYF. For the CDR3, the DNA is TGTGCCAGCAGCTTAGACGGCTTCGAGCAGTACTTC.

A few counts support this clone. The V and J genes are TRBV3-1 (or the pseudogene TRBV3-2) and TRBJ2-2; 10 nucleotides line up with TRBD2. CDR1 and CDR2 from the germline V gene are LGHDT and YNNKEL (reference sequence). Unmatched junction bases numbered 5, after V lost 4 bases and J lost 6 bases. CDR3 length equals 15 residues. The CDR3 sequence: CASSLPSGGAGELFF. The DNA of the CDR3 is TGTGCCAGCAGCCTCCCTAGCGGGGGTGCCGGGGAGCTGTTTTTT.

This clone was seen only once. V and J are TRBV27 and TRBJ2-1; 7 bases match TRBD1. The CDR3 loop spans 15 amino acids. J lost 0 bases, V lost 5 bases, and 4 bases had no gene match. The germline CDR1 and CDR2 sequences are MNHEY and SMNVEV (reference sequence). CDR3 coding DNA: TGTGCCAGCAGTAACCGGGACAGCTCCTACAATGAGCAGTTCTTC. It codes for CASSNRDSSYNEQFF.

This chain's CDR3 is CASSLPGAGPNSYNEQFF. CDR3 coding DNA: TGTGCCAGCAGTTTGCCGGGAGCGGGACCCAACTCCTACAATGAGCAGTTCTTC. This chain uses TRBV28 with TRBJ2-1; 7 bases are a match to TRBD2. CDR3 length: 18 residues. Germline V CDR1 and CDR2: MDHEN, SYDVKM. With 3 bases clipped from V and 0 bases from J, the junction kept 11 bases outside the gene matches.

The V gene is TRBV5-4, the J gene TRBJ1-1; D is perhaps TRBD1 (5 bases). The germline V and J ends were trimmed by 0 bases and 7 bases, with 10 bases remaining between them. The CDR3 loop spans 13 amino acids. Germline-derived CDR1 and CDR2 are SGHNT and YYREEE (reference sequence). The CDR3, as DNA: TGTGCCAGCAGCTTGGGGGGCAGGGATGAAGCTTTCTTT. Translating it yields CASSLGGRDEAFF.

The chain uses TRBV10-3 and TRBJ1-1; tentative D call: TRBD1 (6 bases). Germline V gene lookup returns CDR1 ENHRY and CDR2 SYGVKD. The CDR3 is made up of 16 amino acids. With 0 bases removed from V and 0 bases from J, the gap between germline ends came to 11 bases. The CDR3 reads CAISESLGTLNTEAFF. Here the CDR3 DNA reads TGTGCCATCAGTGAGTCTCTAGGGACACTGAACACTGAAGCTTTCTTT.

This rearrangement joins TRBV19 to TRBJ1-5; TRBD1 agrees at 9 bases. Per germline, CDR1 LNHDA and CDR2 SQIVND (reference sequence). V was clipped by 3 bases and J by 6 bases; unmatched bases: 3. CDR3 length: 14 amino acids. In DNA, the CDR3 is TGTGCCAGTAGTATGGGACAGGGAGGTCAGCCCCAGCATTTT. Translation gives CASSMGQGGQPQHF.

This chain connects TRBV11-2 to TRBJ1-4; D ambiguous. The germline V and J ends were trimmed by 2 bases and 7 bases, with 14 bases remaining between them. The CDR3 length is 15 residues. Looked up from germline, CDR1 is SGHAT and CDR2 is FQNNGV. The CDR3 nucleotides read TGTGCCAGCAGCTTACACGGTGGATGGGGTGAAAAACTGTTTTTT. Translation: CASSLHGGWGEKLFF.